This T cell receptor (beta chain) was recovered during a study of T cell responses to AZD1222 COVID-19 vaccine. General observations from the study: White British ancestry dominated among donors, who included more females, and clonal diversity was possibly underestimated. Spike as a whole was targeted by vaccine-associated CD4 TCRs, dominant at 160-218 and 743-854. The breadth and depth of Spike-specific TCRs increased once two AZD1222 doses had been given. The study reported that nearly half of spike-specific TCRs target unmutated variant regions.

Generated by immunoSEQ multiplex PCR, the TCRdb table keeps only in-frame clones and is missing some. The sample has approximately 150,000 clones, about 93% seen once. CDR1 and CDR2 (germline): GTSNPN, SVGIG (reference sequence). The CDR3 has 17 residues. The trim removed 0 bases at V and 3 bases at J, leaving 9 bases unmatched. This clone was recorded only once. Its antigen is still unknown. The starting material was peripheral blood, obtained on day 0 of AZD1222 vaccination. The rearrangement joins TRBV30 to TRBJ2-2; 8 nucleotides line up with TRBD2. The receptor was isolated from an adult in good health. This CDR3 is CAWSVKKRGLYTGELFF. CDR3 coding DNA: TGTGCCTGGAGTGTAAAGAAGCGGGGGCTATACACCGGGGAGCTGTTTTTT.